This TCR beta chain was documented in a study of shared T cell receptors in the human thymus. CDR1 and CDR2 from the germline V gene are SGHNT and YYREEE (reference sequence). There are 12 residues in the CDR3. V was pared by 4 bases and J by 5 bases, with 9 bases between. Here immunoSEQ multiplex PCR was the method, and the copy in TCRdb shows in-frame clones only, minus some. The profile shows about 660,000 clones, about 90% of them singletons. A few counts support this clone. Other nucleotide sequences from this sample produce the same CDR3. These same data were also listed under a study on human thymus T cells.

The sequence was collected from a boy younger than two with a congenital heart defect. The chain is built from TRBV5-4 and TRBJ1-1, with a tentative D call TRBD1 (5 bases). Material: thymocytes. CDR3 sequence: CASSPGGTEAFF. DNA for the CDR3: TGTGCCAGCAGCCCTGGGGGGACTGAAGCTTTCTTT.